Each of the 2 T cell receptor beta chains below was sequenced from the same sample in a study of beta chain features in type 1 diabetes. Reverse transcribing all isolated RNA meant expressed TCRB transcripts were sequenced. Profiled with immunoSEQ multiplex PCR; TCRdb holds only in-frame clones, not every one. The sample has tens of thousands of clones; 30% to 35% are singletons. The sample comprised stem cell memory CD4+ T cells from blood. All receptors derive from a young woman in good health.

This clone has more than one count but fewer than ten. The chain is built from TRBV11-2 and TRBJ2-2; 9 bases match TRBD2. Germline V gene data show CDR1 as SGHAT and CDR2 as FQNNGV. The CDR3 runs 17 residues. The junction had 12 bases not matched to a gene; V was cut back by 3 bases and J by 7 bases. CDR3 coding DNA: TGTGCCAGCAGCTTTTCGGTTGGTAGCGGGAGAGGCGGGGAGCTGTTTTTT. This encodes CASSFSVGSGRGGELFF. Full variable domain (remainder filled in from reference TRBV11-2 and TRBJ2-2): EAGVAQSPRYKIIEKRQSVAFWCNPISGHATLYWYQQILGQGPKLLIQFQNNGVVDDSQLPKDRFSAERLKGVDSTLKIQPAKLEDSAVYLCASSFSVGSGRGGELFFGEGSRLTVL.

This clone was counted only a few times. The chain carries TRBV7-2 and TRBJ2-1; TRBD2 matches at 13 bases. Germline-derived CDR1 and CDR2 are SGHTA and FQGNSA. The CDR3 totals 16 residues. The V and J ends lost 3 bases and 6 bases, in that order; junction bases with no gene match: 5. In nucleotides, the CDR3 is TGTGCCAGCAGCTTCCCCGGGACTAGCGGGGTCAATGAGCAGTTCTTC. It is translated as CASSFPGTSGVNEQFF.